Following are 5 T cell receptor beta chains from one sample sequenced in a study of blood T cells in healthy people across ages. PCR was performed a second time for 7 to 11 cycles using a sample-barcoded 5' primer and a J-beta primer mix. TCRdb re-derived calls from the 5' RACE reads in MiXCR, one entry per CDR3 protein. The repertoire has around 1,000,000 distinct CDR3 sequences, roughly a quarter of them found once; the top ten carry around 0.75%. These data also featured in a second study, about T cells of mothers and their children.

Sequences were obtained from blood. The receptor source for this set is a girl aged 2 to 9 in good health.

The chain has TRBV20-1 and TRBJ1-4; D might be TRBD1 (5 bases). The CDR3 length is 15 residues. Trimming took 2 bases from V and 8 from J, leaving 18 bases between them. The germline gives CDR1 DFQATT, CDR2 SNEGSKA (reference sequence). The CDR3 DNA is TGCAGTGCTAGATCGTATGCAGGGTTGGTCGAAAAACTGTTTTTT. Its translation is CSARSYAGLVEKLFF.

The J gene is TRBJ2-7, the V gene TRBV24-1; the match to TRBD1 covers 8 bases. Per germline, CDR1 KGHDR and CDR2 SFDVKD. This CDR3 is 13 amino acids long. The J segment lost 6 bases and the V segment lost 3 bases, leaving 3 bases of the junction unmatched. The chain's CDR3 is CATSDITGGEQYF. The CDR3 coding sequence is TGTGCCACCAGTGATATAACAGGGGGCGAGCAGTACTTC.

Comment on this clonotype: A junction boundary mismatches the germline segment, possibly from a read error. The chain joins TRBV4-3 to TRBJ2-5; 7 bases line up with TRBD2. The J call may be faulty, since TRBJ2-1 better matches the DNA end. The V gene's germline CDR1 is LGHNA and CDR2 YSLEER. The CDR3 has 18 amino acids. CDR3 in amino acids: CASSQDVRGTTSDNKQFF. The CDR3 coding sequence is TGCGCCAGCAGCCAAGATGTTCGGGGGACTACCTCAGACAATAAGCAGTTCTTC.

J is TRBJ2-1 and V is TRBV19; the match to TRBD2 covers 9 bases. Trimming took 3 bases from V and 11 from J; bases not matched to a gene: 5. The CDR3 length is 13 residues. Germline V gene data show CDR1 as LNHDA and CDR2 as SQIVND (reference sequence). In DNA, the CDR3 is TGTGCCAGTAGTATTGAAGCTAGCGGGAAGCAGTTCTTC. It translates to CASSIEASGKQFF.

This clonotype was seen a handful of times. The CDR3 region is CASSYDYFDEQFF. The CDR3 DNA reads TGTGCCAGCAGTTACGACTATTTCGATGAGCAGTTCTTC. V is TRBV6-2 or TRBV6-3 and J is TRBJ2-5; tentatively, D is TRBD2 (5 bases). The end of the DNA fits TRBJ2-1 better, so the J call may be wrong. Germline V lookup: CDR1 MNHEY, CDR2 SVGEGT. This CDR3 has 13 amino acids.